This T cell receptor (beta chain) was found in a study of T cell repertoires in cytomegalovirus infection. Overall study: Indications of both CMV infection and matching HLA type were provided by public TCR beta signatures.

This clonotype has just a few counts. As yet, its antigen is unknown. Findings and caveats of the study: Cumulative public TCR beta family frequency identified carriers of CMV plus the relevant HLA. In two of eight donors, the top clonotype was HLA-C-restricted CMV-specific.

TCRdb called the reads again in MiXCR, with one record for every CDR3 protein. The profile shows 150,000 to 180,000 distinct CDR3 sequences, 20% to 30% of them singletons. This receptor was obtained from a human donor in good health (CMV status not recorded). Some clones in this sample may be carry-over from other donors' samples. The sequenced sample consisted of PBMCs.

The CDR3 reads CASSLGGLYNSPLHF. The CDR3 region has the DNA TGTGCCAGCTCCCTGGGGGGGTTGTATAATTCACCCCTCCACTTT. The chain has TRBV7-6 and TRBJ1-6, with D tentatively TRBD1 (5 bases). The germline V and J ends were trimmed by 8 bases and 4 bases, with 15 bases remaining between them. This CDR3 comprises 15 residues. Germline V gene sequence: CDR1 SGHVS, CDR2 FNYEAQ.